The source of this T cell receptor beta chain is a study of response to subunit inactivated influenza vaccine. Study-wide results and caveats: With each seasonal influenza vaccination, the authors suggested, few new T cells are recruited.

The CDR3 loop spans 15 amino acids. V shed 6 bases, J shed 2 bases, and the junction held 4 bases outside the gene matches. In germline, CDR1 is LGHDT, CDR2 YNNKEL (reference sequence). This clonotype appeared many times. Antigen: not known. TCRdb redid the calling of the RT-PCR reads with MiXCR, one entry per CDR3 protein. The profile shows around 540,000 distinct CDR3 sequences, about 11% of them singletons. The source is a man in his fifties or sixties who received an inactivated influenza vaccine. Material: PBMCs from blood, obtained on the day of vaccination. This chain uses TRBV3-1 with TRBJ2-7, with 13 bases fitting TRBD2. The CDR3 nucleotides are TGTGCCAGCAGTCTAGGGACTAGCGGGGCCTACGAGCAGTACTTC. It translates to CASSLGTSGAYEQYF.